The 9 T cell receptor beta chains in this list originate from one sample, sequenced in a study of identical twins. TCRdb independently ran MiXCR on the 5' RACE reads; one entry per CDR3 protein. The sample records 450,000 or so distinct CDR3 sequences, about 13% being singletons. Separately, the same data were catalogued under a study of yellow fever vaccine responses in identical twins.

The sample consisted of CD4+ T cells sorted from blood. These receptors were collected from a young woman in good health.

In this sample, this clonotype turned up many times. The rearrangement uses TRBV10-3 and TRBJ2-2; 10 bases are a match to TRBD2. This CDR3 comprises 18 residues. The germline CDR1 and CDR2 sequences are ENHRY and SYGVKD. With 3 bases clipped from V and 4 bases from J, the junction kept 11 bases outside the gene matches. The CDR3 DNA reads as TGTGCCATCAGTGACCGCCCCTTCGGACTAGCGGCCACCGGGGAGCTGTTTTTT. It yields the protein CAISDRPFGLAATGELFF.

This clonotype was counted between two and nine times. The chain combines TRBV28 with TRBJ2-7; D not certain. The V end lost 2 bases, the J end lost 2 bases, and 10 bases lay between the germline ends. Germline CDR1 is MDHEN and CDR2 is SYDVKM. The CDR3 contains 14 residues. The CDR3 spells CASSLRLITYEQYF. The CDR3 DNA reads TGTGCCAGCAGTTTAAGACTGATAACCTACGAGCAGTACTTC.

The chain couples TRBV6-1 to TRBJ2-3, with D perhaps TRBD2 (6 bases). Germline V CDR1 and CDR2: MNHNS, SASEGT. The CDR3 loop spans 14 amino acids. Trimming shortened V by 10 bases and J by 0 bases, and 14 bases separated the two germline ends. Here the CDR3 reads CATGGSRSTDTQYF. The CDR3 DNA is TGTGCCACCGGAGGGTCGCGAAGCACAGATACGCAGTATTTT.

This clonotype was detected many times. The V call is TRBV15, the J call TRBJ1-1, with 7 bases matching TRBD1. V was pared by 3 bases and J by 3 bases, with 10 bases of the junction left unmatched. The germline V gene encodes CDR1 LNHNV and CDR2 YYDKDF (reference sequence). This CDR3 region has 16 residues. The CDR3 reads CATSRVDRDWYTEAFF. In DNA, the CDR3 is TGTGCCACCAGCAGGGTTGACAGGGATTGGTACACTGAAGCTTTCTTT.

The chain couples TRBV12-3 or TRBV12-4 to TRBJ2-2; unclear D gene. CDR3 length: 16 amino acids. V lost 6 bases to trimming and J lost 5 bases, with 19 bases between them. The CDR3 is CASSTQRAASTGELFF. In DNA form, the CDR3 reads TGTGCCAGCAGCACTCAAAGGGCGGCGAGTACCGGGGAGCTGTTTTTT.

The table lists this clonotype with many counts. The chain recombines TRBV5-1 with TRBJ2-5, with D perhaps matching TRBD1 (6 bases). CDR1 is SGHRS and CDR2 is YFSETQ in the germline V gene. V gave up 2 bases and J gave up 5 bases, with 13 bases separating them. The CDR3 has 14 amino acids. This chain's CDR3 is CASSLLDSGETQYF. CDR3 in DNA: TGCGCCAGCAGCTTACTGGACAGCGGTGAGACCCAGTACTTC.

This clonotype was detected a few times. V usage is TRBV6-2 or TRBV6-3 and J usage is TRBJ2-7; D gene ambiguous. This CDR3 is 12 amino acids long. Trimming removed 2 bases from V and 3 bases from J, with 5 bases in between. In germline, CDR1 is MNHEY, CDR2 SVGEGT. Here the CDR3 reads CASSYPFYEQYF. The CDR3 nucleotides are TGTGCCAGCAGTTACCCTTTCTACGAGCAGTACTTC.

The chain combines TRBV4-2 with TRBJ1-2; D not resolved. CDR1 is LGHNA and CDR2 is YNFKEQ in the germline V gene. V lost 5 bases and J lost 2, with 6 bases in between. The CDR3 covers 12 residues. The CDR3 coding sequence is TGTGCCAGCAGCACCGACAACTATGGCTACACCTTC. Translation gives CASSTDNYGYTF.

This clonotype was observed a handful of times. The chain couples TRBV30 to TRBJ1-1, with unresolved D. V was trimmed by 0 bases and J by 11 bases, leaving 10 bases between them. The CDR3 extends over 11 amino acids. CDR1 GTSNPN and CDR2 SVGIG come from the germline V gene (reference sequence). This CDR3 is CAWSVLGTAFF. In nucleotides, the CDR3 is TGTGCCTGGAGTGTACTGGGAACGGCTTTCTTT.